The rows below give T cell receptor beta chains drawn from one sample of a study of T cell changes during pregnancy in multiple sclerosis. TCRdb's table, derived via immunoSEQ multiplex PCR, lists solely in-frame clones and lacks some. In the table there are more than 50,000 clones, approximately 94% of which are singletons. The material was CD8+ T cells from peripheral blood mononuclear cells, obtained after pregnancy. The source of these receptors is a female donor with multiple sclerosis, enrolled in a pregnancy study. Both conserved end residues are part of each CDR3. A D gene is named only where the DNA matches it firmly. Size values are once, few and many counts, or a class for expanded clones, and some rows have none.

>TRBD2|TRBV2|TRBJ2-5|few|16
CASSTMGLAGAVTQYF
TGTGCCAGCAGTACAATGGGACTAGCGGGAGCTGTGACCCAGTACTTC
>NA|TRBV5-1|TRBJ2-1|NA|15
CASSLQASSYNEQFF
TGCGCCAGCAGCCTTCAGGCGAGCTCCTACAATGAGCAGTTCTTC
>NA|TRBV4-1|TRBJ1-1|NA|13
CASRDTGNTEAFF
TGCGCCAGCAGGGATACAGGGAACACTGAAGCTTTCTTT
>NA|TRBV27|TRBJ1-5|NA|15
CASRALGGGMWAQHF
TGTGCCAGCAGGGCGTTAGGGGGGGGGATGTGGGCCCAGCATTTT
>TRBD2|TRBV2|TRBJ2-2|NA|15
CALGLAGESTGELFF
TGTGCCCTTGGACTAGCGGGAGAAAGCACCGGGGAGCTGTTTTTT
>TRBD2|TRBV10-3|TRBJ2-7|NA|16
CAISSSNSGSSYEQYF
TGTGCCATCAGTTCCTCGAATAGCGGGAGTAGCTACGAGCAGTACTTC
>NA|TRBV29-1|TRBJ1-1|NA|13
CSVDGGTNTEAFF
TGCAGCGTTGACGGGGGTACGAACACTGAAGCTTTCTTT
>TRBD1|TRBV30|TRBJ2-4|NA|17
CAWSIRGTGTAKNIQYF
TGTGCCTGGAGTATCAGAGGGACAGGAACGGCCAAAAACATTCAGTACTTC
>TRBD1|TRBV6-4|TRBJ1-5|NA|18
CASTRDRERFGSNQPQHF
TGTGCCAGCACACGGGACAGGGAAAGATTTGGCAGCAATCAGCCCCAGCATTTT
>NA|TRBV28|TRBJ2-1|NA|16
CASSSPKGYPEGEQFF
TGTGCCAGCAGCTCCCCAAAGGGTTACCCCGAGGGTGAGCAGTTCTTC
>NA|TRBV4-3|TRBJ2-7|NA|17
CASSQRETGPEGHEQYF
TGCGCCAGCAGCCAACGGGAGACCGGGCCCGAAGGCCACGAGCAGTACTTC
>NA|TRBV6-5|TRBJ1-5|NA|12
CASSPFGGPQHF
TGTGCCAGCAGTCCGTTCGGAGGGCCCCAGCATTTT
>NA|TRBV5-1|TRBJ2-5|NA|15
CASSLGTTDQETQYF
TGCGCCAGCAGCTTGGGGACTACCGACCAAGAGACCCAGTACTTC
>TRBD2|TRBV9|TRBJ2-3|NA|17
CASSVGGGLAATDTQYF
TGTGCCAGCAGCGTAGGAGGGGGACTAGCGGCCACAGATACGCAGTATTTT
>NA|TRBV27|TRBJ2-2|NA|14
CASRLQGGTGELFF
TGTGCCAGCCGTTTACAGGGTGGAACCGGGGAGCTGTTTTTT
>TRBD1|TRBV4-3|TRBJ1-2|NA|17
CASSQGDRGKGNYGYTF
TGCGCCAGCAGCCAGGGGGACAGGGGGAAGGGTAACTATGGCTACACCTTC
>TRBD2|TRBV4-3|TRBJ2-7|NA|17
CASSQGLAQTNSYEQYF
TGCGCCAGCAGCCAAGGACTAGCGCAAACGAACTCCTACGAGCAGTACTTC
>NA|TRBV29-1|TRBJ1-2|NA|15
CSVEHLEAVSYGYTF
TGCAGCGTTGAGCACCTGGAGGCGGTCTCGTATGGCTACACCTTC
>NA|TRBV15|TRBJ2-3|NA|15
CATSSRGRSTDTQYF
TGTGCCACCAGCAGTAGGGGTCGGAGCACAGATACGCAGTATTTT
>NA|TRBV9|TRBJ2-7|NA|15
CASSVGEDRSYEQYF
TGTGCCAGCAGCGTAGGTGAGGACAGATCCTACGAGCAGTACTTC
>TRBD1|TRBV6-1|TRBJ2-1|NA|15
CASSERDSSYNEQFF
TGTGCCAGCAGTGAAAGGGACAGCTCCTACAATGAGCAGTTCTTC
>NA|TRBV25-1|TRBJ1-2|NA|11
CASSIGGGYTF
TGTGCCAGCAGTATAGGGGGTGGCTACACCTTC